Reported below is one T cell receptor beta chain. This record comes from a study of patients and donors after allogeneic stem cell transplantation. MiXCR, applied by TCRdb to the RT-PCR reads, yields one record per CDR3 protein. The sample records roughly 880,000 distinct CDR3 sequences, approximately 18% being singletons. V lost 6 bases and J lost 5; bases outside the gene matches: 10. CDR1 is MGHDK and CDR2 is SYGVNS in the germline V gene. The CDR3 has 15 residues. V and J are TRBV25-1 and TRBJ2-7; 10 bases are a match to TRBD1. The origin of this receptor is a human donor who was either an allogeneic HSCT recipient or a stem cell or donor lymphocyte infusion donor (not recorded which). It is not recorded whose cells these are; they may come from a transplant donor. Sequencing input: blood, either unsorted or a sorted T cell fraction (not recorded which). The CDR3 DNA is TGTGCCAGCAGCCACTTAGGACAGGGGGGTAACGAGCAGTACTTC. Amino acids: CASSHLGQGGNEQYF.